This T cell receptor (beta chain) was obtained from a study of cytotoxic CD8 clonotypes in ibrutinib-treated CLL. Study overall: Samples had a mean of nearly 260,000 productive templates and almost 95,000 productive rearrangements.

Only in-frame clones appear in the TCRdb table, and some are missing; sequencing was by immunoSEQ multiplex PCR. Here the sample spans some 28,000 clones, 45% to 65% being singletons. This CDR3 is 13 amino acids long. V dropped 0 bases and J dropped 6 bases, with 10 bases sitting between them. Per the germline V gene, CDR1 is SGDLS and CDR2 is YYNGEE. The sample in question was PBMCs, obtained before ibrutinib treatment. This TCR was recovered from a human donor with chronic lymphocytic leukemia. The rearrangement joins TRBV9 to TRBJ2-7, with D perhaps being TRBD1 or TRBD2 (5 bases each). This chain's CDR3 is CASSVGGTGEQYF. Written as DNA, the CDR3 is TGTGCCAGCAGCGTAGGAGGGACGGGCGAGCAGTACTTC.